This T cell receptor beta chain was profiled in a study of T cell repertoires in cytomegalovirus infection. The overall study: Matching HLA type and CMV infection were both indicated by public TCR beta signatures. Broader study findings: Carriage of CMV together with the relevant HLA was identifiable through cumulative public TCR beta family frequency. Across the ex vivo response, the dominant clonotypes were HLA-C-restricted CMV-specific TCR beta clonotypes.

Germline V gives CDR1 SGHRS, CDR2 YFSETQ. Deletions cut 5 bases from V and 8 bases from J, with 12 bases between. The CDR3 extends over 12 amino acids. This clonotype was recorded many times. Its antigen remains unidentified. From the reads, TCRdb called clonotypes with MiXCR, one entry per CDR3 protein. The sample has around 530,000 distinct CDR3 sequences, about 25% seen once; the top ten hold about 13%. The sequenced sample was PBMCs. The chain couples TRBV5-1 to TRBJ2-3; D gene unclear. The sequence came from a human donor in good health (CMV status not recorded). Some clones in this sample may be carry-over from other donors' samples. CDR3 coding DNA: TGCGCCAGCAGTCCAGGAATGGGTACGCAGTATTTT. Its protein is CASSPGMGTQYF. The full variable domain, in which reference TRBV5-1 and TRBJ2-3 provide the parts outside the CDR3, is KAGVTQTPRYLIKTRGQQVTLSCSPISGHRSVSWYQQTPGQGLQFLFEYFSETQRNKGNFPGRFSGRQFSNSRSEMNVSTLELGDSALYLCASSPGMGTQYFGPGTRLTVL.